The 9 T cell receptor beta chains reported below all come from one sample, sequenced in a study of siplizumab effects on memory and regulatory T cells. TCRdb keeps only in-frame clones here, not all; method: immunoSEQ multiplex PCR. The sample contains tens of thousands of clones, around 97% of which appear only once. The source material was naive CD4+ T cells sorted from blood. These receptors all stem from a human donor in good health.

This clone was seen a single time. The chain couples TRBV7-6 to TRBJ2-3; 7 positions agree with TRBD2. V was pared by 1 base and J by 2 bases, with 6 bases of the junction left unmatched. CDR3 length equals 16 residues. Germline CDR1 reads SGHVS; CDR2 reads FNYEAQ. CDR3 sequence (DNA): TGTGCCAGCAGCTTAGACGCGGGGACTATCACAGATACGCAGTATTTT. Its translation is CASSLDAGTITDTQYF. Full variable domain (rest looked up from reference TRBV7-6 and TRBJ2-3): GAGVSQSPRYKVTKRGQDVALRCDPISGHVSLYWYRQALGQGPEFLTYFNYEAQQDKSGLPNDRFSAERPEGSISTLTIQRTEQRDSAMYRCASSLDAGTITDTQYFGPGTRLTVL.

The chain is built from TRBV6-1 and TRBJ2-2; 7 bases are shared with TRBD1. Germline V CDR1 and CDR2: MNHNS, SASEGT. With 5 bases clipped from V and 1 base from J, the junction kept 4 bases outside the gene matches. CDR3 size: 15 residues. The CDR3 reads CASSRGRWNTGELFF. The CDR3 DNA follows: TGTGCCAGCAGTAGGGGGCGGTGGAACACCGGGGAGCTGTTTTTT.

As DNA, the CDR3 is TGTGCCAGCAGCTCCCCAGGGGGGGCAGATACGCAGTATTTT. Translation: CASSSPGGADTQYF. The chain employs TRBV7-6 and TRBJ2-3, with D possibly being TRBD1 or TRBD2 (7 bases each). The germline V and J ends were trimmed by 4 bases and 4 bases, with 12 bases remaining between them. This CDR3 spans 14 amino acids. In germline, CDR1 is SGHVS, CDR2 FNYEAQ.

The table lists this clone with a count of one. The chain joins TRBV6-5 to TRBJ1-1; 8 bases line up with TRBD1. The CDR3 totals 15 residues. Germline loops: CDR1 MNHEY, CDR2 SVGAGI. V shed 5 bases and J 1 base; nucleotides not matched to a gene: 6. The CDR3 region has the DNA TGTGCCAGCAGTACCATTGACAGGGGGAACACTGAAGCTTTCTTT. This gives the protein CASSTIDRGNTEAFF.

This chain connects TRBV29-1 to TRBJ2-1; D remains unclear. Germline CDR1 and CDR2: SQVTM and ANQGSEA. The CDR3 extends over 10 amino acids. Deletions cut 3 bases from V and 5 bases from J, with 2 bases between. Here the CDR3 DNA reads TGCAGCGTTGAGGACAATGAGCAGTTCTTC. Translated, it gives CSVEDNEQFF.

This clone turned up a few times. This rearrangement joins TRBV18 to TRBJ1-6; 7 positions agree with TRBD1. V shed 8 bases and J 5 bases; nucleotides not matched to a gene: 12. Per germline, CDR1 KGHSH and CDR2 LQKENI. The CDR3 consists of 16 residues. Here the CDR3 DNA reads TGTGCCAGCACGGGGACAGCACGTCACGATAATTCACCCCTCCACTTT. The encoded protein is CASTGTARHDNSPLHF.

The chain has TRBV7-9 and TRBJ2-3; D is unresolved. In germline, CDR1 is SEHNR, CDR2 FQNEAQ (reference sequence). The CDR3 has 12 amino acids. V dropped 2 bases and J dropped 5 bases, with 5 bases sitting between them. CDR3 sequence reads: CASSLSGDTQYF. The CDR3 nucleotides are TGTGCCAGCAGCTTATCAGGAGATACGCAGTATTTT.

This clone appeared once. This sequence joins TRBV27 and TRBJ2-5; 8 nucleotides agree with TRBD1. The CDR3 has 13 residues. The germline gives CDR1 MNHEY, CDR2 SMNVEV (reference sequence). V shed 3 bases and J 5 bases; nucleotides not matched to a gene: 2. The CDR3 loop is CASSFRGLETQYF. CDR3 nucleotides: TGTGCCAGCAGTTTCAGGGGGCTGGAGACCCAGTACTTC.

CDR3 sequence (DNA): TGTGCCAGCAGCCCCACTAGGATCGCAGATACGCAGTATTTT. Translated, it gives CASSPTRIADTQYF. The rearrangement uses TRBV6-5 and TRBJ2-3; possibly TRBD2 for D (5 bases). The V gene lost 6 bases and the J gene lost 4 bases, with 14 bases spanning the gap. Germline V gene sequence: CDR1 MNHEY, CDR2 SVGAGI. The CDR3 covers 14 residues.